The 14 T cell receptor beta chains in this list originate from one sample, sequenced in a study of CD8 T cells in Susac syndrome. RNA totalling roughly 0.5 to 1 ug underwent reverse transcription with random hexamers. Each CDR3 protein gets one entry after TCRdb re-called the immunoSEQ multiplex PCR reads with MiXCR. The sample consists of some 110,000 distinct CDR3 sequences, 90% to 95% of them appearing once. Sequences were obtained from CD8+ T cells from PBMCs. These receptors originate from a human donor with multiple sclerosis.

The chain's CDR3 is CAHGDTEAFF. The CDR3 DNA is TGTGCGCACGGCGACACTGAAGCTTTCTTT. The V call is TRBV5-4, the J call TRBJ1-1; D gene uncertain. Germline V lookup: CDR1 SGHNT, CDR2 YYREEE (reference sequence). The CDR3 covers 10 residues.

The chain couples TRBV27 to TRBJ2-3; unclear D gene. V was trimmed by 5 bases and J by 9 bases, leaving 12 bases between them. Germline loops: CDR1 MNHEY, CDR2 SMNVEV (reference sequence). This CDR3 has 12 residues. The CDR3 is CASSLLYGTQYF. DNA of the CDR3: TGTGCCAGCAGTCTACTTTATGGCACGCAGTATTTT.

This sequence joins TRBV5-1 and TRBJ2-7, with 7 positions matching TRBD2. Germline assignment: CDR1 SGHRS and CDR2 YFSETQ. The junction had 1 base not matched to a gene; V was cut back by 2 bases and J by 2 bases. CDR3 length: 13 amino acids. The CDR3 is CASSLRGAYEQYF. In DNA form, the CDR3 reads TGCGCCAGCAGCTTACGGGGGGCCTACGAGCAGTACTTC.

The chain has TRBV7-9 and TRBJ2-1; tentative D call: TRBD1 (5 bases). The CDR3 loop spans 15 amino acids. V was clipped by 5 bases and J by 8 bases, with 19 bases between them. Germline lookup yields CDR1 SEHNR and CDR2 FQNEAQ (reference sequence). The CDR3 bases are TGTGCCAGCAGCCCAGGTCAGGTGACAGTAGATGAGCAGTTCTTC. This gives the protein CASSPGQVTVDEQFF.

There are a few counts of this clonotype. The chain uses TRBV29-1 and TRBJ2-7, with TRBD1 matching over 7 bases. In germline, CDR1 is SQVTM, CDR2 ANQGSEA. The CDR3 totals 12 residues. V trimming: 7 bases; J trimming: 3 bases; junction bases outside the gene matches: 6. The CDR3, as DNA: TGCAGCGCCGGGACAGAGAACTACGAGCAGTACTTC. Translating gives CSAGTENYEQYF.

The chain employs TRBV7-9 and TRBJ2-3; maybe TRBD2 (5 bases). Trimming stripped 5 bases from V and 5 bases from J, with 23 bases between. CDR1 and CDR2 (germline): SEHNR, FQNEAQ (reference sequence). The CDR3 spans 17 residues. CDR3 DNA sequence: TGTGCCAGCAGCCCCATCCTCCGGGGTCCGGATAAAGATACGCAGTATTTT. Translation gives CASSPILRGPDKDTQYF.

In this sample, this clonotype turned up once. The V gene is TRBV4-1, the J gene TRBJ2-2, with TRBD1 matching 9 bases. J gave up 4 bases and V 3 bases, and 6 bases lay outside the gene matches. The germline V gene has CDR1 MGHRA and CDR2 YSYEKL. The CDR3 contains 16 residues. For the CDR3, the DNA is TGCGCCAGCAGCCAGGCCGGGACAGGGATCACCGGGGAGCTGTTTTTT. It yields the protein CASSQAGTGITGELFF.

J is TRBJ1-1 and V is TRBV5-6; D not certain. CDR3 length: 13 amino acids. The ends were cut back, 2 bases at V and 5 bases at J, with 10 bases in the middle. Germline loops: CDR1 SGHDT, CDR2 YYEEEE. The CDR3 protein is CASSLTKVTEAFF. Here the CDR3 DNA reads TGTGCCAGCAGCTTAACGAAAGTGACTGAAGCTTTCTTT. Using reference TRBV5-6 and TRBJ1-1 for the parts outside the CDR3, the full variable domain is DAGVTQSPTHLIKTRGQQVTLRCSPKSGHDTVSWYQQALGQGPQFIFQYYEEEERQRGNFPDRFSGHQFPNYSSELNVNALLLGDSALYLCASSLTKVTEAFFGQGTRLTVV.

The J gene is TRBJ2-5, the V gene TRBV6-1; D is uncertain. The CDR3 totals 16 residues. The ends were cut back, 3 bases at V and 1 base at J, with 15 bases in the middle. The germline V gene encodes CDR1 MNHNS and CDR2 SASEGT. CDR3 amino acids: CASSEWTLSLQETQYF. The CDR3 DNA reads TGTGCCAGCAGTGAGTGGACCCTCTCCCTCCAAGAGACCCAGTACTTC.

The chain has TRBV20-1 and TRBJ2-1; tentatively, D is TRBD1 or TRBD2 (5 bases each). The CDR3 covers 14 residues. CDR1 is DFQATT, CDR2 SNEGSKA, per germline (reference sequence). Trimming shortened V by 3 bases and J by 3 bases, and 12 bases separated the two germline ends. In DNA form, the CDR3 reads TGCAGTGCTAGGCTAGCCAGGGACTACAATGAGCAGTTCTTC. Its protein product is CSARLARDYNEQFF.

This clonotype appeared once. This chain links TRBV9 with TRBJ2-1; 8 nucleotides line up with TRBD2. The CDR3 spans 16 residues. After removal of 4 bases from V and 6 bases from J, the junction contained 12 bases not matched to a gene. The germline V gene has CDR1 SGDLS and CDR2 YYNGEE. CDR3 coding DNA: TGTGCCAGCAGCCGGGGGGGCGCCACGGCCTCCAATGAGCAGTTCTTC. Protein: CASSRGGATASNEQFF.

V and J are TRBV27 and TRBJ1-2, with TRBD1 matching over 10 bases. The CDR3 length is 15 residues. V was pared by 7 bases and J by 6 bases, with 11 bases of the junction left unmatched. Germline-derived CDR1 and CDR2 are MNHEY and SMNVEV (reference sequence). This chain's CDR3 is CASTQATGGADGYTF. In nucleotides, the CDR3 is TGTGCCAGCACGCAGGCGACAGGGGGCGCGGATGGCTACACCTTC.

This sequence joins TRBV7-2 and TRBJ1-2; no clear D gene. CDR3 size: 14 residues. The germline CDR1 and CDR2 sequences are SGHTA and FQGNSA. V was clipped by 10 bases and J by 4 bases, with 19 bases between them. The CDR3 sequence is CAILIIHPGYGYTF. CDR3 nucleotides: TGTGCCATATTGATTATCCACCCAGGCTATGGCTACACCTTC.

This rearrangement joins TRBV6-1 to TRBJ2-7; D not certain. In germline, CDR1 is MNHNS, CDR2 SASEGT. The germline V and J ends were trimmed by 5 bases and 6 bases, with 8 bases remaining between them. This CDR3 is 11 amino acids long. The DNA of the CDR3 is TGTGCCAGCAGTTGGCGGAGCGAGCAGTACGTC. The encoded protein is CASSWRSEQYV.